This TCR beta chain was documented in a study of blood T cell repertoires in COVID-19. Across the whole study: Sample material is recorded as cDNA or gDNA derived from T cells, B-cell-depleted T cells, or PBMCs.

Original methodology: Amplification of reference gene primers was used by the study to estimate nucleated cell counts. Assay used: immunoSEQ multiplex PCR; TCRdb lists only in-frame clones, some missing. V and J calls and clone size follow that table, whereas D and trimming were derived from the DNA. The sample yields about 160,000 clones, around 80% seen once. Sequenced material: peripheral blood. The clonotype originates from a man aged 55 to 70 with acute or convalescent COVID-19.

In DNA, the CDR3 is TGTGCCACCTCCTCGACAGGGGGCAGCACAGATACGCAGTATTTT. Translated: CATSSTGGSTDTQYF. The chain links TRBV10-3 to TRBJ2-3; TRBD1 matches at 10 bases. V lost 10 bases, J lost 0 bases, and 7 bases stayed unmatched. This CDR3 spans 15 amino acids. Germline CDR1 is ENHRY and CDR2 is SYGVKD.